This paragraph covers one TCR beta chain sequence. Its antigen remains unknown. J lost 4 bases, V lost 0 bases, and 4 bases had no gene match. The CDR3 loop spans 15 amino acids. Germline CDR1 and CDR2: SGHRS and YFSETQ. This specimen comes from a study of beta chain features in type 1 diabetes. Study observations and caveats: Junctions at VDJ sites from type 1 diabetes patients had fewer insertions and more deletions. Across all four CD4+ subsets, people with type 1 diabetes showed modestly shorter TCRB CDR3s.

One heparinised blood draw averaging around 100 mL was given by each donor. Expressed TCRB transcripts were sequenced because the entire RNA isolate underwent reverse transcription. TCRdb's table, derived via immunoSEQ multiplex PCR, lists solely in-frame clones and lacks some. The sample includes more than 150,000 clones, more than 10% of them seen just once. The clonotype originates from a woman aged 18-30 years in good health. The chain uses TRBV5-1 and TRBJ2-1; 7 bases align to TRBD2. The source material was central memory CD4+ T cells from blood. The CDR3 is CASSLVAAGYNEQFF. Here the CDR3 DNA reads TGCGCCAGCAGCTTGGTGGCAGCGGGGTACAATGAGCAGTTCTTC.